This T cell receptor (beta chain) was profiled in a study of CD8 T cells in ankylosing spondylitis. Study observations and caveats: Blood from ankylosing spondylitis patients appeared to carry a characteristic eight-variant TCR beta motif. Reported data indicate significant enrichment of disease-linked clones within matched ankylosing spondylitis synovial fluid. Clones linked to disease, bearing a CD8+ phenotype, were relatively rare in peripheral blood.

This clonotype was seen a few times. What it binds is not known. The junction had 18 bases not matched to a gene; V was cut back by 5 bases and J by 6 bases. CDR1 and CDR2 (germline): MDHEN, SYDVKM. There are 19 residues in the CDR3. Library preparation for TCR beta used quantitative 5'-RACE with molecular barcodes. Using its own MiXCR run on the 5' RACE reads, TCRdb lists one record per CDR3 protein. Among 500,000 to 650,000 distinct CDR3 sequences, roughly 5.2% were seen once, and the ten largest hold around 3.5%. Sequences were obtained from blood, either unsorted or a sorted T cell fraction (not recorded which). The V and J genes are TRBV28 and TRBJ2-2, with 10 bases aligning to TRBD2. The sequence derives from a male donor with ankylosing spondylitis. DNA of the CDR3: TGTGCCAGCAGTCCCAGCGGGAGGGCCGTAAATCTCCATGCCGGGGAGCTGTTTTTT. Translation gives CASSPSGRAVNLHAGELFF.